This passage covers 3 T cell receptor beta chains from one sample sequenced in a study of blood T cell repertoires in COVID-19. Sequencing was performed with immunoSEQ multiplex PCR; in TCRdb, only in-frame clones are kept and a portion is missing. The sample includes 230,000 or so clones, about 91% of them seen just once. The sample comprised PBMCs or T cells enriched from blood (not recorded which). The receptors shown here come from a woman aged 40-49 years with acute COVID-19.

The V and J genes are TRBV11-3 and TRBJ2-5; possibly TRBD1 for D (5 bases). The CDR3 loop spans 13 amino acids. Germline V gene lookup returns CDR1 SGHNT and CDR2 YENEEA. V lost 3 bases and J lost 5, with 10 bases in between. The CDR3 region is CASSFRVDETQYF. As DNA, the CDR3 is TGTGCCAGCAGCTTCAGGGTGGACGAGACCCAGTACTTC.

The V and J genes are TRBV14 and TRBJ1-6; D remains unclear. Trimming removed 3 bases at V and 6 bases at J, with 9 bases between. The CDR3 is made up of 14 amino acids. The germline V gene encodes CDR1 SGHDN and CDR2 FVKESK. The CDR3 nucleotides are TGTGCCAGCAGCCATAAAGCGACTAATTCACCCCTCCACTTT. Protein product: CASSHKATNSPLHF.

The V and J genes are TRBV5-4 and TRBJ2-2; perhaps TRBD1 as D (6 bases). The V end lost 3 bases, the J end lost 7 bases, and 10 bases lay between the germline ends. This CDR3 comprises 13 residues. Germline CDR1 reads SGHNT; CDR2 reads YYREEE (reference sequence). The chain's CDR3 is CASSSTGIGELFF. The CDR3 DNA is TGTGCCAGCAGCTCTACAGGGATCGGGGAGCTGTTTTTT.